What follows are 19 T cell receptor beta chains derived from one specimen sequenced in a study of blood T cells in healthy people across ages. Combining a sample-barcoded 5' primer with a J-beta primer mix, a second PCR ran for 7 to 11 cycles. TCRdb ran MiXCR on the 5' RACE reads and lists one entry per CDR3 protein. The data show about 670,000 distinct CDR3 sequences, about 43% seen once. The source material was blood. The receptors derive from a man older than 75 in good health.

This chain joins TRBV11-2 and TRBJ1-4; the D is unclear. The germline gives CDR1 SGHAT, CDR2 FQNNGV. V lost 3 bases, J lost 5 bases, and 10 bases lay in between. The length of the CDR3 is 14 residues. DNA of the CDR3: TGTGCCAGCAGCTTGTCAGCTCGAAATGAAAAACTGTTTTTT. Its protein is CASSLSARNEKLFF.

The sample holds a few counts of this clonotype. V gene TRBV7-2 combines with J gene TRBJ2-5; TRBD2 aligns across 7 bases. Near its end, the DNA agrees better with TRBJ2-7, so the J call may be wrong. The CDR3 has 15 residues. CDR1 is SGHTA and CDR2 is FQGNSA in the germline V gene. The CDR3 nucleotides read TGTGCCAGCAGCTTAGGCGGGAGTCGTCGTCCCGAGCAGTACTTC. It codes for CASSLGGSRRPEQYF.

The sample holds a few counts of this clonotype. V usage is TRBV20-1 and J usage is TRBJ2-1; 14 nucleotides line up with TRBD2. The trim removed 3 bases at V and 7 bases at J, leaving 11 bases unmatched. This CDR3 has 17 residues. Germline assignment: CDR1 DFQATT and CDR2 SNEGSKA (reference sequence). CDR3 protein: CSASKTSGRASGNEQFF. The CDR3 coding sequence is TGCAGTGCTAGTAAGACTAGCGGGAGGGCCTCGGGGAATGAGCAGTTCTTC.

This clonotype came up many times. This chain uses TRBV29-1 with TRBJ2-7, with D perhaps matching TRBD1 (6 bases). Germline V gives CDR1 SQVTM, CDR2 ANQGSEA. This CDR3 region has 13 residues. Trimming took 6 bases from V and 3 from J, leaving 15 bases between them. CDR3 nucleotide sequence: TGCAGCGTCGTCGGCCAGGGGAACTACGAGCAGTACTTC. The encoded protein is CSVVGQGNYEQYF.

Written as DNA, the CDR3 is TGTGCCAGCAGCCAAGGTAGCGGGAGTAGGAACAAGCAGTACTTC. Amino acid sequence: CASSQGSGSRNKQYF. This sequence joins TRBV3-1 and TRBJ2-7, with 9 bases fitting TRBD2. Looked up from germline, CDR1 is LGHDT and CDR2 is YNNKEL (reference sequence). V dropped 1 base and J dropped 8; count of bases not matched to a gene: 9. The CDR3 sequence is 15 residues long.

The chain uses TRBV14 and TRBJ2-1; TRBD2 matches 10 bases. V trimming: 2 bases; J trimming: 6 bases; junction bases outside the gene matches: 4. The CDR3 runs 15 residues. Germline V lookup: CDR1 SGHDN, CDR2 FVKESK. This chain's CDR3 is CASSQLAGVPNEQFF. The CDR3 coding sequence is TGTGCCAGCAGCCAACTAGCGGGAGTCCCCAATGAGCAGTTCTTC. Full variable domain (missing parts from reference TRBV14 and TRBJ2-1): EAGVTQFPSHSVIEKGQTVTLRCDPISGHDNLYWYRRVMGKEIKFLLHFVKESKQDESGMPNNRFLAERTGGTYSTLKVQPAELEDSGVYFCASSQLAGVPNEQFFGPGTRLTVL.

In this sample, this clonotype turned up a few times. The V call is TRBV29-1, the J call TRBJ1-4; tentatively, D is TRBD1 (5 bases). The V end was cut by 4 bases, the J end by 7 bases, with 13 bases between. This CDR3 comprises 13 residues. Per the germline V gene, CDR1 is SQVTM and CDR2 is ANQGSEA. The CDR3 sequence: CSVAPQGGEKLFF. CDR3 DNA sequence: TGCAGCGTTGCCCCCCAGGGAGGTGAAAAACTGTTTTTT.

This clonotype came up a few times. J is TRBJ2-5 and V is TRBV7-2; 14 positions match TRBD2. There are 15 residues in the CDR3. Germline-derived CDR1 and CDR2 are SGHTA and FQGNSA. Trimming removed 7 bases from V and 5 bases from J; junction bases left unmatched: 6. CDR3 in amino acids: CASIAGTSGGETQYF. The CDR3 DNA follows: TGTGCCAGCATCGCCGGGACTAGCGGGGGTGAGACCCAGTACTTC. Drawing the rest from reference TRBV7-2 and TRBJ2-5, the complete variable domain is GAGVSQSPSNKVTEKGKDVELRCDPISGHTALYWYRQSLGQGLEFLIYFQGNSAPDKSGLPSDRFSAERTGGSVSTLTIQRTQQEDSAVYLCASIAGTSGGETQYFGPGTRLLVL.

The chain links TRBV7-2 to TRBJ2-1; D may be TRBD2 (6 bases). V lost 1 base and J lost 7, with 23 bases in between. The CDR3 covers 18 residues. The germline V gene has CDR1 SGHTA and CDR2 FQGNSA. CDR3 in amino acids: CASSLDLRAARRGNEQFF. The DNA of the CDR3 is TGTGCCAGCAGCTTAGATCTGAGGGCGGCAAGGAGGGGAAATGAGCAGTTCTTC. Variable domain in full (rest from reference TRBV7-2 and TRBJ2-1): GAGVSQSPSNKVTEKGKDVELRCDPISGHTALYWYRQSLGQGLEFLIYFQGNSAPDKSGLPSDRFSAERTGGSVSTLTIQRTQQEDSAVYLCASSLDLRAARRGNEQFFGPGTRLTVL.

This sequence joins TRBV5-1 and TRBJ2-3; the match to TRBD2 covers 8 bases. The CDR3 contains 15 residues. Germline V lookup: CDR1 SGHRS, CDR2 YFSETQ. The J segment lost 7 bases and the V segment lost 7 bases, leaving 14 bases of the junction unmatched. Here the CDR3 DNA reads TGCGCCAGCGGCGGGGGGCAAGCGGGAGAAAATACGCAGTATTTT. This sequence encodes CASGGGQAGENTQYF.

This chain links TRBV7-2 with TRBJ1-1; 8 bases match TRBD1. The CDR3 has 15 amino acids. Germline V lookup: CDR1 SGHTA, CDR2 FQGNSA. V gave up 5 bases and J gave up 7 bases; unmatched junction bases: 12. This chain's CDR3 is CASSLSQGAQSEAFF. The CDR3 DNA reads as TGTGCCAGCAGCCTGAGCCAGGGGGCGCAAAGTGAAGCTTTCTTT.

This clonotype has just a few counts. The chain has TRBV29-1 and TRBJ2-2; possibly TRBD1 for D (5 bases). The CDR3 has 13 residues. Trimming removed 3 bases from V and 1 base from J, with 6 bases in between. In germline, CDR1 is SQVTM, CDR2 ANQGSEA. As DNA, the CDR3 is TGCAGCGTTGACAGGGAGAACACCGGGGAGCTGTTTTTT. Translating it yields CSVDRENTGELFF.

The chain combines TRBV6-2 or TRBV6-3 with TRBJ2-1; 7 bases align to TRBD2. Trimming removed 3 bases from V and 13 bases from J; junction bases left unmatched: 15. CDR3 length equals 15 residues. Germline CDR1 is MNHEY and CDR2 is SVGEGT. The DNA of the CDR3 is TGTGCCAGCAGTTATCCTCTAGCGGTCCAAGAGACCCAGTTCTTC. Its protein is CASSYPLAVQETQFF.

The CDR3 bases are TGTGCCAGCAGTGAAAATTTGGGGAATGAGCAGTTCTTC. This gives the protein CASSENLGNEQFF. The chain has TRBV2 and TRBJ2-1, with D uncertain. Germline assignment: CDR1 SNHLY and CDR2 FYNNEI. CDR3 length: 13 amino acids. Trimming removed 2 bases at V and 7 bases at J, with 9 bases between.

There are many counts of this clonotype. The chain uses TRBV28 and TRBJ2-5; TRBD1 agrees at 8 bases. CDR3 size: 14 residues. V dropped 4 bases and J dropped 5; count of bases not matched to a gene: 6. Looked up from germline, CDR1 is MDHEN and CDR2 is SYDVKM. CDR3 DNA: TGTGCCAGCAGTTATCAGGGGGCGCGGGAGACCCAGTACTTC. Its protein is CASSYQGARETQYF.

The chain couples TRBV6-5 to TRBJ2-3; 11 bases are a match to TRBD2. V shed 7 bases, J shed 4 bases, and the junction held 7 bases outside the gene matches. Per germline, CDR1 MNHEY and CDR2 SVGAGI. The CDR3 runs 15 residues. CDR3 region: CASKTSGSSPDTQYF. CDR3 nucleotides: TGTGCCAGCAAAACTAGCGGGAGTTCACCAGATACGCAGTATTTT.

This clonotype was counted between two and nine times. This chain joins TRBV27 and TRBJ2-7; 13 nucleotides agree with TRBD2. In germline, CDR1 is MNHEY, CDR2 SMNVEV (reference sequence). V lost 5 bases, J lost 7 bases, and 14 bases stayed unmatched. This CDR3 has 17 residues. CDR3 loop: CASSLLTSGRSTSEQYF. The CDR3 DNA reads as TGTGCCAGCAGTCTCCTGACTAGCGGGAGGTCTACGAGTGAGCAGTACTTC.

The CDR3 DNA is TGCAGTGCGAAAGGGTGGCGGGGGGTACAAGAGACCCAGTTCTTC. Translating it yields CSAKGWRGVQETQFF. The chain links TRBV20-1 to TRBJ2-5; the match to TRBD2 covers 8 bases. The J call is doubtful: the DNA matches TRBJ2-1 better. This CDR3 is built from 15 residues. Germline V gene lookup returns CDR1 DFQATT and CDR2 SNEGSKA (reference sequence).

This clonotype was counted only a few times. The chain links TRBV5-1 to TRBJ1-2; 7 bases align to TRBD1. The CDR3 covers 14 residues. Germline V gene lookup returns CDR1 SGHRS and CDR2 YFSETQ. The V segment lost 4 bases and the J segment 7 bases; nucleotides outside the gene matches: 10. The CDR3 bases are TGCGCCAGCAGCGCGGGACAGTCACCGAGTGGCTACACCTTC. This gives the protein CASSAGQSPSGYTF.